These 22 T cell receptor beta chains were sequenced from one sample in a study of monozygotic twins with inflammatory bowel disease. TCRdb reprocessed the 5' RACE reads and stores each CDR3 protein as one record, lacking DNA. This repertoire comprises about 300,000 distinct CDR3 sequences; its ten largest clones make up roughly 5.8%. The sequenced material came from blood. The receptors come from a human donor with ulcerative colitis or Crohn's disease, or a healthy co-twin of an affected twin (not recorded which).

The V gene is TRBV30, the J gene TRBJ2-2; without DNA, the TCRdb call of TRBD1 cannot be checked. This CDR3 is built from 13 residues. Germline V gene lookup returns CDR1 GTSNPN and CDR2 SVGIG (reference sequence). The CDR3 loop is CAWNIPLAGELFF.

The chain joins TRBV6-2 or TRBV6-3 to TRBJ2-2; TCRdb outputs TRBD2, but without DNA this stays unchecked. The germline V gene has CDR1 MNHEY and CDR2 SVGEGT. This CDR3 contains 16 residues. The CDR3 protein is CASSYSSPRYTGELFF.

The chain links TRBV5-6 to TRBJ1-2; the D call of TRBD1 rests on TCRdb alone, since no DNA is present to check it. From germline, CDR1 is SGHDT and CDR2 YYEEEE. The CDR3 covers 17 residues. This chain's CDR3 is CASSLKQGANLGARYTF.

The chain uses TRBV10-3 and TRBJ2-5; TCRdb indicates TRBD2, and absent DNA this call remains unverified. CDR1 is ENHRY, CDR2 SYGVKD, per germline. The CDR3 consists of 16 residues. The CDR3: CAISETRTSAQETQYF.

The gene calls are TRBV5-1 and TRBJ2-5; the D gene TCRdb calls, TRBD2, cannot be checked with no DNA. The CDR3 length is 14 residues. Germline values: CDR1 SGHRS, CDR2 YFSETQ. The CDR3 here is CASSLEGGSETQYF. The full variable domain, rest sourced from reference TRBV5-1 and TRBJ2-5, is KAGVTQTPRYLIKTRGQQVTLSCSPISGHRSVSWYQQTPGQGLQFLFEYFSETQRNKGNFPGRFSGRQFSNSRSEMNVSTLELGDSALYLCASSLEGGSETQYFGPGTRLLVL.

The chain has TRBV24-1 and TRBJ2-3; TCRdb's D gene call, TRBD2, goes unchecked for lack of DNA. Germline V lookup: CDR1 KGHDR, CDR2 SFDVKD. This CDR3 contains 18 residues. The CDR3 sequence is CATSDYLLAGVSTDTQYF.

The CDR3 is CASSYDGGGNQPQHF. The chain joins TRBV6-5 to TRBJ1-5; TCRdb names TRBD1, which stays unverified in the absence of DNA. CDR1 MNHEY and CDR2 SVGAGI come from the germline V gene. CDR3 length equals 15 residues.

V gene TRBV29-1 combines with J gene TRBJ2-7. This CDR3 is 11 amino acids long. The germline CDR1 and CDR2 sequences are SQVTM and ANQGSEA. This CDR3 is CSVDQDYEQYF.

CDR3 loop: CASRPLLAGGPEEQYF. V gene TRBV14 combines with J gene TRBJ2-7; the D call of TRBD2 rests on TCRdb alone, since no DNA is present to check it. Germline assignment: CDR1 SGHDN and CDR2 FVKESK. The CDR3 is made up of 16 amino acids. Full variable domain (rest looked up from reference TRBV14 and TRBJ2-7): EAGVTQFPSHSVIEKGQTVTLRCDPISGHDNLYWYRRVMGKEIKFLLHFVKESKQDESGMPNNRFLAERTGGTYSTLKVQPAELEDSGVYFCASRPLLAGGPEEQYFGPGTRLTVT.

This chain connects TRBV5-4 to TRBJ2-1. Germline CDR1 and CDR2: SGHNT and YYREEE (reference sequence). The CDR3 length is 13 residues. CDR3 sequence reads: CASSFNHYNEQFF. The full variable domain, its missing parts supplied by reference TRBV5-4 and TRBJ2-1, is ETGVTQSPTHLIKTRGQQVTLRCSSQSGHNTVSWYQQALGQGPQFIFQYYREEENGRGNFPPRFSGLQFPNYSSELNVNALELDDSALYLCASSFNHYNEQFFGPGTRLTVL.

The chain recombines TRBV11-2 with TRBJ2-2; the TCRdb call, TRBD1, lacks DNA for checking. CDR1 is SGHAT and CDR2 is FQNNGV in the germline V gene. There are 16 residues in the CDR3. The CDR3: CASSEPGPSSPGELFF.

V and J are TRBV12-3 or TRBV12-4 and TRBJ2-5; no DNA is available, so the TRBD1 call from TCRdb remains unchecked. CDR3 size: 12 residues. CDR3 sequence: CASSYREETQYF.

The rearrangement links TRBV10-3 to TRBJ1-5; checking the TCRdb D call of TRBD1 is not possible without DNA. This CDR3 contains 14 residues. Looked up from germline, CDR1 is ENHRY and CDR2 is SYGVKD. CDR3 residues: CAISGGGSNQPQHF.

This chain uses TRBV11-3 with TRBJ2-7; there is no DNA to check the TCRdb D call of TRBD2. The CDR3 covers 15 residues. Germline loops: CDR1 SGHNT, CDR2 YENEEA. This chain's CDR3 is CASSEGSGGAYEQYF.

The J gene is TRBJ1-2, the V gene TRBV19; there is no DNA to check the TCRdb D call of TRBD1. The length of the CDR3 is 14 residues. CDR1 LNHDA and CDR2 SQIVND come from the germline V gene (reference sequence). Here the CDR3 reads CASSTGQAAYGYTF.

V usage is TRBV12-3 or TRBV12-4 and J usage is TRBJ2-7; TCRdb's assignment of TRBD1 cannot be checked, as there is no DNA. The CDR3 loop spans 15 amino acids. CDR3 loop: CASSRTGGNTLEQYF.

The chain joins TRBV28 to TRBJ2-1. CDR3 length: 11 residues. Germline loops: CDR1 MDHEN, CDR2 SYDVKM. CDR3 sequence reads: CASTAYNEQFF.

The chain uses TRBV5-1 and TRBJ2-5; the TCRdb D gene call, TRBD1, has no DNA to confirm it. The CDR3 loop spans 12 amino acids. From germline, CDR1 is SGHRS and CDR2 YFSETQ. The CDR3 protein is CASSAPGETQYF. The full variable domain, with the rest looked up from reference TRBV5-1 and TRBJ2-5, is KAGVTQTPRYLIKTRGQQVTLSCSPISGHRSVSWYQQTPGQGLQFLFEYFSETQRNKGNFPGRFSGRQFSNSRSEMNVSTLELGDSALYLCASSAPGETQYFGPGTRLLVL.

The rearrangement uses TRBV6-1 and TRBJ2-1; absent DNA, TCRdb's TRBD1 call cannot be checked. Germline V gene lookup returns CDR1 MNHNS and CDR2 SASEGT. The CDR3 runs 14 residues. This CDR3 reads CASYAGTRYNEQFF.

The V gene is TRBV5-1, the J gene TRBJ1-4. Germline V gives CDR1 SGHRS, CDR2 YFSETQ. The CDR3 contains 15 residues. CDR3 residues: CASSVRSQSNEKLFF.

The chain is built from TRBV12-3 or TRBV12-4 and TRBJ2-3; the TCRdb D gene call, TRBD2, has no DNA to confirm it. This CDR3 contains 14 residues. The CDR3 spells CASSSAQGGNTQYF.

V is TRBV7-8 and J is TRBJ1-2; checking the TCRdb D call of TRBD1 is not possible without DNA. This CDR3 has 13 amino acids. Looked up from germline, CDR1 is SGHVS and CDR2 is FQNEAQ. This CDR3 reads CASSLGRGNGYTF.